The clone carrying this T cell receptor beta chain was recorded many times. RNA transcripts were the template for amplifying TCR beta CDR3 regions. Researchers ran a first-round RT-PCR on the TCR CDR3 using the HTBI primer set. Via MiXCR, TCRdb re-called the multiplex PCR reads, giving one row per CDR3 protein. The table includes about 380,000 distinct CDR3 sequences, approximately 13% detected once. The sample belongs to a study of T cells in Graves' hyperthyroidism and ophthalmopathy. This CDR3 region has 15 residues. V dropped 8 bases and J dropped 1 base, with 18 bases sitting between them. Germline assignment: CDR1 SNHLY and CDR2 FYNNEI.

The chain combines TRBV2 with TRBJ2-7, with D possibly being TRBD1 (5 bases). Sequencing input: blood. The TCR was taken from a man aged 25 to 40 with Graves' hyperthyroidism that later progressed to Graves' ophthalmopathy. The CDR3 sequence: CASCHRSLRSYEQYF. The CDR3 DNA follows: TGTGCCAGCTGCCACAGGAGTCTGAGGTCCTACGAGCAGTACTTC.